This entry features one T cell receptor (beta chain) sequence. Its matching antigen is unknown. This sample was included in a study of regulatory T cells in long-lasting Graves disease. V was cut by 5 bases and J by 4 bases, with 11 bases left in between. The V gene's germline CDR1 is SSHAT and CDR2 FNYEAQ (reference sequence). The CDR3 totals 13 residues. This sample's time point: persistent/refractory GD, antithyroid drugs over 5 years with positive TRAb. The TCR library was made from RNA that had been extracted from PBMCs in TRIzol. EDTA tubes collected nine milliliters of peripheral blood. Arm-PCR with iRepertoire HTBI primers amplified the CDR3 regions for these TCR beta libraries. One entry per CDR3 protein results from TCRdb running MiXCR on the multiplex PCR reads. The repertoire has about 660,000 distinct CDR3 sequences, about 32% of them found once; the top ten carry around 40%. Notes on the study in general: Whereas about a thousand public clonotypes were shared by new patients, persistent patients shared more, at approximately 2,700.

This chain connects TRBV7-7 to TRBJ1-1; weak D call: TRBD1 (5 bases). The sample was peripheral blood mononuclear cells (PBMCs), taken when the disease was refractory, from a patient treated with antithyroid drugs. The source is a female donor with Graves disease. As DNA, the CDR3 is TGTGCCAGCAGCGAACAGGTTAGCACTGAAGCTTTCTTT. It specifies CASSEQVSTEAFF.